Here is one T cell receptor beta chain with its context. The CDR3 has 11 residues. Trimming cost V 7 bases and J 4 bases, with 6 bases left between them. From germline, CDR1 is KGHDR and CDR2 SFDVKD. The sample originates from a study of blood T cell repertoires in COVID-19. Libraries were prepared by immunoSEQ multiplex PCR; TCRdb keeps only in-frame clonotypes and omits some of them. The sample has tens of thousands of clones, around 87% seen once. Sequences were obtained from peripheral blood. This receptor was identified in a man aged 30 to 45 with active or convalescent COVID-19. The V and J genes are TRBV24-1 and TRBJ1-2; D possibly corresponds to TRBD1 (5 bases). The CDR3 coding sequence is TGTGCCACCAGAGACAGCTATGGCTACACCTTC. Its translation: CATRDSYGYTF.